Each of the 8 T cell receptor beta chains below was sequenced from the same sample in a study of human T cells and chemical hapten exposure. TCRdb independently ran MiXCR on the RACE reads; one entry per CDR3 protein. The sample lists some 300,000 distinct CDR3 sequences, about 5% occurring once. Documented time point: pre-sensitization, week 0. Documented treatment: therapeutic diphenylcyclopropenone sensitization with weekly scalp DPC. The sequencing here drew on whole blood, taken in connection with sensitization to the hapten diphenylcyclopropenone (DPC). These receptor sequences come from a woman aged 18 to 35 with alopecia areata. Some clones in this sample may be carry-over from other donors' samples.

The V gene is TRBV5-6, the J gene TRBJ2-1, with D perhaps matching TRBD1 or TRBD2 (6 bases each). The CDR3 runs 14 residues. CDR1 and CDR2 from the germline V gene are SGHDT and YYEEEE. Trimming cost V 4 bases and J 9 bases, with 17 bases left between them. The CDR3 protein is CASSRGLGYAEQFF. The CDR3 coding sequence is TGTGCCAGCAGCCGGGGGCTGGGGTACGCTGAGCAGTTCTTC.

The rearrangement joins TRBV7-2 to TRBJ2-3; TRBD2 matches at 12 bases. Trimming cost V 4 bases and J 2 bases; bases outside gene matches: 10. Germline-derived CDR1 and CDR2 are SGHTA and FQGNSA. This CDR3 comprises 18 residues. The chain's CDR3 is CASSWDGASGGATDTQYF. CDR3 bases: TGTGCCAGCAGCTGGGATGGTGCTAGCGGGGGGGCCACAGATACGCAGTATTTT.

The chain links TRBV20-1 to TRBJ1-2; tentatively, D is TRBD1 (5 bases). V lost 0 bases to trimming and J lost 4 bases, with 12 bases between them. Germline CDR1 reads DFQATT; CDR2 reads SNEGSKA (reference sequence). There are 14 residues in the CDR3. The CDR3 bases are TGCAGTGCTAGAGACGGGGGACGGAGCTATGGCTACACCTTC. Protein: CSARDGGRSYGYTF.

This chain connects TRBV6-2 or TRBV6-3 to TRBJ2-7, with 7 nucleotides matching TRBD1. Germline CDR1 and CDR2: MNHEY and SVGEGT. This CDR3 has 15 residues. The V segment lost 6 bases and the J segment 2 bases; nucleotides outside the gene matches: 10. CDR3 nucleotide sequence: TGTGCCAGCAGCACCACGACAGGGAGCCCCTACGAGCAGTACTTC. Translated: CASSTTTGSPYEQYF.

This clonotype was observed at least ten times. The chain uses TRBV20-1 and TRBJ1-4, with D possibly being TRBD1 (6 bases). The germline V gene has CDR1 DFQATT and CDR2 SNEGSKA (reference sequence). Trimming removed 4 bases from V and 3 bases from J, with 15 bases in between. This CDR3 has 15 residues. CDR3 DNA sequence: TGCAGTGCTAACCAGGGGAGGTTCGCTAATGAAAAACTGTTTTTT. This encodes CSANQGRFANEKLFF.

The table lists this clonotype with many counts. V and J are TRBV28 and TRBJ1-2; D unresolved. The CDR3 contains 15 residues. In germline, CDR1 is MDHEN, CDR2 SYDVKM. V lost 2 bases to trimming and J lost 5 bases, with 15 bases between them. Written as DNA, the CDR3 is TGTGCCAGCAGTTTAACGAGGTCCGCCCTATATGGCTACACCTTC. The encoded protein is CASSLTRSALYGYTF.

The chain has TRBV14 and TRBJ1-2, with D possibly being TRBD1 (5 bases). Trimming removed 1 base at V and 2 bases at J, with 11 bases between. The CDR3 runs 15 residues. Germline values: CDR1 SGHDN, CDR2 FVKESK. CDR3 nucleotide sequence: TGTGCCAGCAGCCAAGCCAGGGCAAAAAACTATGGCTACACCTTC. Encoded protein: CASSQARAKNYGYTF.

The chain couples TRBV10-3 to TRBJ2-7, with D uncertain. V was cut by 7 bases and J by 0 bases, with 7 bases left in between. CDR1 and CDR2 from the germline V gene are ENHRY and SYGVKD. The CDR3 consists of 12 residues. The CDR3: CAIKGGSYEQYF. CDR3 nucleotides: TGTGCCATCAAAGGCGGCTCCTACGAGCAGTACTTC.